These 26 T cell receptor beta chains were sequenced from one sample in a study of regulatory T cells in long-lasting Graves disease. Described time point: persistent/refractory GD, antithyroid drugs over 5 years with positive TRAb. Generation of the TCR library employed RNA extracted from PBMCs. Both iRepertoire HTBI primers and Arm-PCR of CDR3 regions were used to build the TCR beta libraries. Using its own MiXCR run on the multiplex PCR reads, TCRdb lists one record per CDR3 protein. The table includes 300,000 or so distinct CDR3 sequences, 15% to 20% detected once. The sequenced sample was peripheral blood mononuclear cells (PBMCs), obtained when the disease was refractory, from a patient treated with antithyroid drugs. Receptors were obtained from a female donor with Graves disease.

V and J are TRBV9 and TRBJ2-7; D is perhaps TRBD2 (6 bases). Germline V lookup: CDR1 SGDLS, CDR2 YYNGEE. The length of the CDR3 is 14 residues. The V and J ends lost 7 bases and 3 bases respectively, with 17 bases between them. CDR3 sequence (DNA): TGTGCCAGCGGAACATCGGGGGATTTCTACGAGCAGTACTTC. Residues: CASGTSGDFYEQYF.

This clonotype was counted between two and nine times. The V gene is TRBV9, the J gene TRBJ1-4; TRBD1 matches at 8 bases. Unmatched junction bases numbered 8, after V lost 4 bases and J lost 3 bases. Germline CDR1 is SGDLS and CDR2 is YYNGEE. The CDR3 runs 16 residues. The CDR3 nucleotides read TGTGCCAGCAGCTCTACAGGGGGGGCCTCTAATGAAAAACTGTTTTTT. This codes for CASSSTGGASNEKLFF.

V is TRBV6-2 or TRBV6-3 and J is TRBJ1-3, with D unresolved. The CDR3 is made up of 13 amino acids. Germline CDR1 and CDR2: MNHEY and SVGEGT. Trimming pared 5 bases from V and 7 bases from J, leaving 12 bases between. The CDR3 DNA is TGTGCCAGCAGTACCGACCGGGCGAACACCATATATTTT. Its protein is CASSTDRANTIYF.

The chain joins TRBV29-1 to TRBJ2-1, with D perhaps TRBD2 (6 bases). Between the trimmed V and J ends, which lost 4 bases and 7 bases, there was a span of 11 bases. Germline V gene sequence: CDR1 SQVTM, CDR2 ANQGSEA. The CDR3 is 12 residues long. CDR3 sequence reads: CSVGFGGNEQFF. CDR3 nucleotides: TGCAGCGTTGGATTTGGGGGGAATGAGCAGTTCTTC.

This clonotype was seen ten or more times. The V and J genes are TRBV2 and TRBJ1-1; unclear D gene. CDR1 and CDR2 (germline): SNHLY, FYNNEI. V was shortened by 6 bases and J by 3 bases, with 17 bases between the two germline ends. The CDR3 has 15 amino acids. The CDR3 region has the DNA TGTGCCAGCAGGATGACGGGAATGACCCACACTGAAGCTTTCTTT. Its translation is CASRMTGMTHTEAFF.

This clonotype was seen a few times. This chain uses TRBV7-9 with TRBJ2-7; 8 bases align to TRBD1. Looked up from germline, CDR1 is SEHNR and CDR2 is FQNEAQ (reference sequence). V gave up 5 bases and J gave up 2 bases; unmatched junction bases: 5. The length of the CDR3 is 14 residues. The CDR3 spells CASSTPGQAYEQYF. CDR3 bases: TGTGCCAGCAGCACCCCGGGACAGGCCTACGAGCAGTACTTC. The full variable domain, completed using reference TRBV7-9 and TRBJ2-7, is DTGVSQNPRHKITKRGQNVTFRCDPISEHNRLYWYRQTLGQGPEFLTYFQNEAQLEKSRLLSDRFSAERPKGSFSTLEIQRTEQGDSAMYLCASSTPGQAYEQYFGPGTRLTVT.

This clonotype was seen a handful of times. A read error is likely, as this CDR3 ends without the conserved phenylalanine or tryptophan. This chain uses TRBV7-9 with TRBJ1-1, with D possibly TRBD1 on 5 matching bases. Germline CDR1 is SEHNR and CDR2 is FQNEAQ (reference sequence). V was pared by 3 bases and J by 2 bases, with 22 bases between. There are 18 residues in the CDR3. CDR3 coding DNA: TGTGCCAGCAGCTTGGTAGGGGCAACTCATAGGGGCAACACTGAAGCTTTCTCT. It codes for CASSLVGATHRGNTEAFS.

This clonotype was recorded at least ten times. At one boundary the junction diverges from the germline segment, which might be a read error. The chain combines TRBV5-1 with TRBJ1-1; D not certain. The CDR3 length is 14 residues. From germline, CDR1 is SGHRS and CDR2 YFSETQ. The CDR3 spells CASSLSGRNTEAFF. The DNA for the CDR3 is TGTGCCAGCAGTTTATCCGGCAGGAACACTGAAGCTTTCTTT.

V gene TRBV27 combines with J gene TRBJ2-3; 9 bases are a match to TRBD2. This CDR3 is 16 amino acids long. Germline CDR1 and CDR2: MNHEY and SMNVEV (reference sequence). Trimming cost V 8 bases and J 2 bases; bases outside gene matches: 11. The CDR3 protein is CASASGTSWVTDTQYF. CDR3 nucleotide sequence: TGTGCCAGCGCTTCCGGGACTAGCTGGGTCACAGATACGCAGTATTTT.

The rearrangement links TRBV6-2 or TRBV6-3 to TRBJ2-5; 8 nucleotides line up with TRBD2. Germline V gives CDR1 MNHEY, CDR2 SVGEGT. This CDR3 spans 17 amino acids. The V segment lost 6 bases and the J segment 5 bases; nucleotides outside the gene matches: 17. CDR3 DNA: TGTGCCAGCAGCCCACTAGGGGTGGGCGGGAGGACCGAGACCCAGTACTTC. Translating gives CASSPLGVGGRTETQYF.

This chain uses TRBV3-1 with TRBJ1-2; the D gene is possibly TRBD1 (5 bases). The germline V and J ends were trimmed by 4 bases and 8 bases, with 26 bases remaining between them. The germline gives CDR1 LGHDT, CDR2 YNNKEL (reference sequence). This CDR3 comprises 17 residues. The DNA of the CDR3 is TGTGCCAGCAGCCTACCATGGGGGGTAGTGGCTCTCGGCGGCTACACCTTC. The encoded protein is CASSLPWGVVALGGYTF.

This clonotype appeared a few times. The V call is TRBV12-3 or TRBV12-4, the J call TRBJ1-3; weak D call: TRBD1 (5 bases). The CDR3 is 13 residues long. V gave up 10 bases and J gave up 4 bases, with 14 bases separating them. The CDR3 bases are TGTGCCACCAGGACCGGGGACGGAAACACCATATATTTT. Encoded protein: CATRTGDGNTIYF.

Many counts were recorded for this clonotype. CDR3 nucleotides: TGTGCCAGCAGTTACACCCCTAGGCAGGCCAACTATGGCTACACCTTC. Its translation: CASSYTPRQANYGYTF. V gene TRBV6-2 or TRBV6-3 combines with J gene TRBJ1-2, with D unresolved. The CDR3 covers 16 residues. CDR1 and CDR2 from the germline V gene are MNHEY and SVGEGT. V gave up 2 bases and J gave up 2 bases, with 15 bases separating them.

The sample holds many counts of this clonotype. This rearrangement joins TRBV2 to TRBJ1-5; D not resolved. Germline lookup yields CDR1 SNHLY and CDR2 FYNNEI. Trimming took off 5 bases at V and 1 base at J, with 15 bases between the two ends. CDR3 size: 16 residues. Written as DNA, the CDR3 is TGTGCCAGCAGTTCCAGAGCCTGGGGAAGCAATCAGCCCCAGCATTTT. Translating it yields CASSSRAWGSNQPQHF.

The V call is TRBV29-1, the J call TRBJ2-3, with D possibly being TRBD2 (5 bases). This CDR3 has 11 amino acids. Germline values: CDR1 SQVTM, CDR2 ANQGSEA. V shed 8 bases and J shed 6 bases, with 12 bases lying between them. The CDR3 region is CSYTRADTQYF. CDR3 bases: TGCAGCTACACGAGGGCGGATACGCAGTATTTT.

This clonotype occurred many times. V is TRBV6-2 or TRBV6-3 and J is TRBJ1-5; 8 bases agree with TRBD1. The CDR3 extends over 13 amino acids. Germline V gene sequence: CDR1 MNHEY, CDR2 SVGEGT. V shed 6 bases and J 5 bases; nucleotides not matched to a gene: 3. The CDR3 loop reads CASSRTGHQPQHF. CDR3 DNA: TGTGCCAGCAGCCGGACAGGGCATCAGCCCCAGCATTTT.

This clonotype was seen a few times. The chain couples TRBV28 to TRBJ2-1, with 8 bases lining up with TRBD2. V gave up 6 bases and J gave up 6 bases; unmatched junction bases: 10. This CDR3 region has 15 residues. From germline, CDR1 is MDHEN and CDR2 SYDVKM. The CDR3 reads CASRTRLAQLNEQFF. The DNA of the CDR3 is TGTGCCAGCAGAACCAGACTAGCGCAGCTCAATGAGCAGTTCTTC.

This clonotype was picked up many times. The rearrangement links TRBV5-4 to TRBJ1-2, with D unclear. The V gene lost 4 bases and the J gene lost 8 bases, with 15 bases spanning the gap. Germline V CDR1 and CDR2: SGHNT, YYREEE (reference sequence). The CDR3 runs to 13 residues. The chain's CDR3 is CASSGLGTGGYTF. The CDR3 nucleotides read TGTGCCAGCAGCGGCTTGGGAACTGGGGGCTACACCTTC. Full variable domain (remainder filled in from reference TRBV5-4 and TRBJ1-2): ETGVTQSPTHLIKTRGQQVTLRCSSQSGHNTVSWYQQALGQGPQFIFQYYREEENGRGNFPPRFSGLQFPNYSSELNVNALELDDSALYLCASSGLGTGGYTFGSGTRLTVV.

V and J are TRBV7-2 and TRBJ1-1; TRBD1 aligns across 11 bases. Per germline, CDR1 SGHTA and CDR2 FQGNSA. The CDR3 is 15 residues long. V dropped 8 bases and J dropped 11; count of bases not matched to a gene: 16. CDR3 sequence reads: CASSDRGRLDLRAFF. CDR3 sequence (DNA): TGTGCCAGCTCGGACAGGGGGCGGTTAGATTTGCGGGCTTTCTTT.

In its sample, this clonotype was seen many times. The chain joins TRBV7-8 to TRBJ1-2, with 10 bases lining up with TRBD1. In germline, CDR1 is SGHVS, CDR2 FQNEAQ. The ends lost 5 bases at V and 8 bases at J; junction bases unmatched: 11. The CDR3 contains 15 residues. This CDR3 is CASSTGDRGLLGYTF. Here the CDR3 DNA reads TGTGCCAGCAGCACGGGGGACAGGGGACTCCTCGGCTACACCTTC.

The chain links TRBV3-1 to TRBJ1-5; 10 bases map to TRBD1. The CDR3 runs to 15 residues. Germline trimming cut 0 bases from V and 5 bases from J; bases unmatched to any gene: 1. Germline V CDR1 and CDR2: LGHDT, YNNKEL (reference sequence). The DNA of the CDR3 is TGTGCCAGCAGCCAAGAGGGACAGGGGCATCAGCCCCAGCATTTT. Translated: CASSQEGQGHQPQHF.

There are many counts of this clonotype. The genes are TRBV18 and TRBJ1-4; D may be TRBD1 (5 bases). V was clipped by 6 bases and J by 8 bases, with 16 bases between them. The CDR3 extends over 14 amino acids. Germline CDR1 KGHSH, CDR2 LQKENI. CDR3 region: CASSAGGGGEKLFF. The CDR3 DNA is TGTGCCAGCTCTGCCGGGGGAGGTGGCGAAAAACTGTTTTTT.

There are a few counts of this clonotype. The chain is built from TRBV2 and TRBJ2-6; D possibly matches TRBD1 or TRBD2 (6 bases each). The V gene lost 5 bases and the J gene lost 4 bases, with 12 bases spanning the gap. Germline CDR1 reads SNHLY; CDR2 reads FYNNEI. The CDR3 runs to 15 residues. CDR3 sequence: CASSKRGVGANVLTF. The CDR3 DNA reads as TGTGCCAGCAGTAAAAGGGGGGTAGGGGCCAACGTCCTGACTTTC.

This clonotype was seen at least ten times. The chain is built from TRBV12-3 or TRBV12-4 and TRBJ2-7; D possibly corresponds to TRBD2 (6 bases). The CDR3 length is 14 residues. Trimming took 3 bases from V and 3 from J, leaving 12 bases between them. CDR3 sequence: CASSFVGRFYEQYF. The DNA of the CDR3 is TGTGCCAGCAGTTTTGTCGGGAGATTCTACGAGCAGTACTTC.

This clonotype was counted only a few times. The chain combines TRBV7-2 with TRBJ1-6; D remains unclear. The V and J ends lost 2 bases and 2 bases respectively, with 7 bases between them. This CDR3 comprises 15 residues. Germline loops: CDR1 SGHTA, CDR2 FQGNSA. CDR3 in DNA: TGTGCCAGCAGCTTAAGGTCCACCTATAATTCACCCCTCCACTTT. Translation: CASSLRSTYNSPLHF.

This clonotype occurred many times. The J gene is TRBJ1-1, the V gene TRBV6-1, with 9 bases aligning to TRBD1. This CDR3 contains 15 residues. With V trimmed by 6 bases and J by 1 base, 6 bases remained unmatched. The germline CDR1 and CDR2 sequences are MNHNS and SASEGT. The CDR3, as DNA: TGTGCCAGCAGGCCCACAGGGGGCTCGAACACTGAAGCTTTCTTT. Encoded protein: CASRPTGGSNTEAFF.